This T cell receptor (beta chain) was sequenced for a study of cytomegalovirus exposure and HLA in healthy donors (dated by TCRdb to 2015 to 2018). General notes on the study: An earlier analysis of several hundred of the donors reported roughly 300 Gb of sequence data and approximately 110 million unique TCR beta sequences from about 179 million T cells. Approximately 300 gigabases of sequencing data and 91 million or so unique TCR sequences made up an early release that covered over 550 HLA-typed donors. Of the roughly 400 genotyped donors, approximately 80% were placed in the genetic ancestry cluster associated with self-reported Caucasian donors. The study aimed to test whether cataloging public T cell receptors could reveal signatures of past pathogen exposure. The T cell repertoires of around 670 subjects were profiled by immunosequencing and related to cytomegalovirus serostatus. A separate validation cohort of about 110 different subjects was used in addition to the approximately 640-subject first cohort. The study combined high-throughput TCR immunosequencing, statistical association of individual TCRs with disease status, and machine learning to predict cytomegalovirus infection status. A later analysis re-analyzed previously published TCR beta repertoires from about 730 donors and added high-resolution HLA genotyping to study TCR occurrence patterns. The later analysis used no new phenotypic data to find candidate immune exposures, relying instead on TCR beta sequences and their occurrence across donors. In an earlier analysis of roughly 580 of the donors, high-throughput TCR beta sequencing was used to judge whether each TCR beta V gene segment behaved as functional or pseudogenic. Donor age, sex, ethnicity and CMV serostatus were collected together with the repertoire data. In a later genetic analysis, genome-wide SNP genotypes for about 65% of the 666 donors were used, and that subset was treated as a discovery cohort. Every repertoire in the discovery cohort had been generated on one and the same sequencing platform. HLA typing covered class I and class II loci at four-digit resolution. Typing coverage varied by locus: roughly 620-640 donors for A, B, C, DRB1 and DQB1; approximately 500 for DQA1; around 570 for DPA1; approximately 470 for DPB1. Because of strong linkage in the cohort, a handful of DR-DQ haplotypes were treated as single units for association and clustering. Across approximately 420 genotyped donors of the cohort, an average of about 240,000 unique TCR beta nucleotide sequences per donor were sequenced, and around 19% of those sequences were non-productive.

To prepare the library, the immunoSEQ multiplex PCR assay was applied. For the multiplex PCR, a mixture combining 60 forward primers for TCR Vbeta segments and 13 reverse primers for TCR Jbeta segments was used. The CDR3 region of rearranged TCR beta genes was amplified from genomic DNA with a multiplex PCR assay. Amplified TCR beta libraries were sequenced as 87-base-pair reads on the Illumina HiSeq System. In the original analysis: In a later analysis, roughly 80 million unique TCR beta chains were counted across the 690 or so repertoires, and roughly 10 million of these chains were shared by at least two donors. Raw reads were error-corrected and collapsed into unique sequences by a nearest-neighbor algorithm in which closely related sequences were merged to remove PCR and sequencing errors. To assign V, D and J gene segments, CDR3 sequences were aligned to IMGT reference sequences. Each retained sequence needed at least a six-nucleotide match to both a V gene segment and a J gene segment. Rearrangements were classified as productive when the CDR3 lacked stop codons and remained in frame with V and J, and all other rearrangements were classified as non-productive. Following IMGT convention, CDR3 was defined as the stretch from the second conserved V-encoded cysteine up to the conserved J-encoded phenylalanine. The earlier analysis of more than 450 of the donors excluded sequences that lacked an unambiguous match to a single V gene segment. In an earlier analysis of several hundred of the donors, a V segment was called functional when productive rearrangements were above 56.7%, and segregating when the standard deviation between donors exceeded 5%. To diagnose cytomegalovirus status from the catalog of TCR beta chain sequences, a statistical classification framework was built. V and J gene assignment, in a later analysis, came from comparing TCR nucleotide sequences with IMGT/GENE-DB human TR gene sequences. Using the TCRdist pipeline, a later analysis assigned CDR3 sequences along with most-parsimonious VDJ recombination scenarios. In a later analysis, each TCR beta chain was defined by its CDR3 amino acid sequence together with its V-gene family, and reads lacking a unique V-gene family were excluded. In a later analysis, around 650 highly shared, low-generation-probability nucleotide sequences were removed to address suspected cross-contamination and a sequencing artifact. A later analysis calculated a clonal expansion index for each public chain from normalized within-repertoire ranks of inferred template counts. A later analysis computed generation probabilities with a VDJ recombination model fitted to out-of-frame rearrangements, and checked the results against IGoR. In a later analysis, TCR-TCR, TCR-HLA and TCR-CMV co-occurrence was scored with hypergeometric tests, and a repertoire-size bias correction was applied to TCR pairs. False discovery rates were estimated in a later analysis by permuting HLA or CMV assignments 20 times. In a later analysis, co-occurring TCRs were grouped using DBSCAN, and TCRdist sequence similarity was added for clustering within HLA-allele-positive subsets. Repertoires with fewer than 30,000 or more than 120,000 public chains, plus five repertoires with anomalous nucleotide sharing, were excluded from co-occurrence clustering. TCRdb obtained this table from immuneACCESS and retained in-frame rearrangements with V and J assigned. These tables miss some clones; where compared with another copy, unresolved V genes account for less than half of the shortfall, and the remainder is unexplained. That table supplies the V and J calls and clone size; D and trimming were determined from the DNA. The sample table shows about 270,000 clones, and 86% are seen once. The top ten hold around 4.2% of the sample.

The cohort was made up of hundreds of healthy bone marrow donors. Cohort members were all nominally healthy when sampled, although unrecorded immune exposures were likely present. The donor tested CMV seropositive, placing the donor among the approximately 290 seropositive members of the cohort. Each donor provided a peripheral blood sample, and peripheral blood mononuclear cells were used for TCR beta sequencing. Genomic DNA extraction from the blood cell samples was performed with the Qiagen DNeasy Blood Extraction Kit. This clone came up a few times. No cognate antigen has been identified for it. No base-level quality is on record; no much larger clone is a single base apart. Taken from the germline V gene, the CDR1 and CDR2 loops are SGDLS and YYNGEE. Clipping removes 0 bases from V and 8 bases from J, with 5 as the unmatched junction base count. From the cysteine through the phenylalanine, the CDR3 covers 15 amino acids. Of all the DNA, just the CDR3 is kept, 45 bases in frame from base 1.

The paper as a whole reports these results and caveats: In a later analysis, the rate of TCR association differed among HLA loci, with DRB1 alleles having the most associated TCRs and HLA-C alleles having the fewest. A later analysis found that most CMV-associated TCR beta chains appeared HLA-restricted, with HLA associations seemingly driven largely by CMV exposure. Correlated functional status among segregating V segments might be attributable to linkage disequilibrium, but an unknown experimental factor could not be ruled out. A total of 150 or so TCR beta chains were listed by the study as associated with cytomegalovirus. In a later analysis, 16,951 TCR beta sequences were associated with specific HLA alleles at a false discovery rate of 0.05. In a later genetic analysis, a missense DCLRE1C variant was associated with V-gene and J-gene trimming of TCR beta chains, and the association was replicated in an independent cohort. Roughly uniform sequencing depth across donors was assumed in presence/absence analyses, although this assumption may not hold. The cohort was sequenced for TCR beta chains only, and without alpha or paired-chain data the features that could be detected were limited. In a later analysis, HLA-associated TCR beta chains were found to be more clonally expanded and to have lower generation probabilities than equally common non-associated chains. The earlier analysis of nearly 600 of the donors excluded around 17 rarely observed V segments, including chromosome 9 orphons, because counts were too low. The only immune exposure information available for the cohort was CMV serostatus. Cytomegalovirus status was reported to be diagnosed by the classifier with high specificity and sensitivity in both the original and validation cohorts. Most TCR sequences were observed very rarely across donors, whereas some public TCRs were present in many individuals. According to the authors, the approach could potentially be generalized to other disease states and immunological phenotypes. When HLA alleles, especially DR and DQ, strongly co-occurred, attributing TCR associations to individual alleles was difficult. In a later genetic analysis, fewer N-insertions in productive TCRs were reported among donors in an Asian-associated ancestry cluster than the approximately 710-donor mean. In vitro tests confirmed that a few of the cytomegalovirus-associated TCR beta chains recognize cytomegalovirus antigens. Several of the top co-occurrence clusters appeared to be linked to parvovirus B19, influenza, CMV and Epstein-Barr virus, according to a later analysis. A further reported finding was that TCR beta sequences accurately predicted the HLA-A and HLA-B alleles for most subjects in the first cohort. Because some donors lacked HLA typing at each locus, the association tests relied only on the typed subset. Broadly in line with IMGT annotations, most TCR beta V segments showed up in productive rearrangements about 87% or about 30% of the time in an earlier analysis of several hundred of the donors. The 87-base-pair reads could not distinguish some IMGT-functional V segments, including TRBV6-2 and TRBV6-3, so those segments were excluded. A group of highly shared sequence variants was considered likely to be a technical artifact of the sequencing pipeline.

In this chain, TRBV9 is recombined with TRBJ1-4; 9 bases in the middle match TRBD1. The sequence was collected from a man in his forties in good health and CMV-seropositive. Sequenced input: PBMCs. The CDR3 region: CASSVGGQGSEKLFF. The DNA sequence is given as TGTGCCAGCAGCGTAGGGGGACAGGGCTCAGAAAAACTGTTTTTT.